These T cell receptor beta chains were read from a single sample in a study of T cells after yellow fever vaccination. TCRdb reprocessed the 5' RACE reads via MiXCR and lists one record per CDR3 protein. The sample contains some 350,000 distinct CDR3 sequences, roughly 4.3% of which appear only once. The sample here was PBMCs, taken 5 days after the yellow fever booster vaccination. These receptors all come from a young man who received the YFV17D yellow fever vaccine. Each CDR3 is given with its conserved first and last residue. The D gene is left open where the match is weak. Only some rows state a clone size, as once, few, many or a class for expanded clones.

D	V	size	J	length	CDR3	DNA
.	TRBV10-3	.	TRBJ1-5	13	CAISEGQNQPQHF	TGTGCCATCAGTGAAGGACAAAATCAGCCCCAGCATTTT
TRBD2	TRBV20-1	many	TRBJ2-5	14	CSAFPASGKETQYF	TGCAGTGCTTTTCCGGCTAGCGGGAAGGAGACCCAGTACTTC
.	TRBV10-3	many	TRBJ1-3	13	CAIRRTDGNTIYF	TGTGCCATCAGACGGACAGACGGAAACACCATATATTTT
.	TRBV20-1	.	TRBJ1-4	15	CSASPATGLNEKLFF	TGCAGTGCTAGCCCGGCCACAGGACTTAATGAAAAACTGTTTTTT
.	TRBV12-3/TRBV12-4	few	TRBJ1-1	14	CASSLSGIVPGAFF	TGTGCCAGCAGTTTATCTGGAATAGTCCCGGGGGCTTTCTTT
.	TRBV4-1	few	TRBJ2-1	16	CASSQGVGGGRSEQFF	TGCGCCAGCAGCCAGGGCGTAGGGGGGGGGCGAAGTGAGCAGTTCTTC
TRBD2	TRBV12-3/TRBV12-4	few	TRBJ2-5	18	CASSPRTSGGAWQETQYF	TGTGCCAGCAGCCCAAGGACTAGCGGGGGGGCCTGGCAAGAGACCCAGTACTTC
.	TRBV6-5	.	TRBJ1-2	16	CASSYSKVESNYGYTF	TGTGCCAGCAGTTACTCGAAGGTAGAAAGCAACTATGGCTACACCTTC
TRBD2	TRBV20-1	many	TRBJ2-1	19	CSAREPGLAGGSSYNEQFF	TGCAGTGCTAGAGAACCGGGACTAGCGGGGGGGAGCTCCTACAATGAGCAGTTCTTC
.	TRBV20-1	.	TRBJ2-7	13	CSARGGAPTEQYF	TGCAGTGCTAGAGGGGGGGCCCCTACCGAGCAGTACTTC
TRBD2	TRBV27	few	TRBJ2-1	14	CASNGGAGYNEQFF	TGTGCCAGCAACGGGGGGGCCGGTTACAATGAGCAGTTCTTC
.	TRBV7-2	many	TRBJ1-2	17	CASSSRQTSLGSDGYTF	TGTGCCAGCAGCTCTCGTCAGACCTCCCTCGGCAGTGATGGCTACACCTTC
TRBD2	TRBV10-3	.	TRBJ2-3	18	CAISALGLAGAGTDTQYF	TGTGCCATCAGTGCTCTGGGACTAGCGGGGGCCGGCACAGATACGCAGTATTTT
.	TRBV7-2	.	TRBJ1-2	12	CASSLLGLLYTF	TGTGCCAGCAGCTTGTTGGGCCTTCTCTACACCTTC
.	TRBV4-1	.	TRBJ2-5	15	CASSQPPRIKGTQYF	TGCGCCAGCAGCCAACCACCCCGGATAAAAGGGACCCAGTACTTC
.	TRBV12-1	.	TRBJ1-5	14	CASRGDRQNQPQHF	TGTGCCAGCAGGGGAGACAGGCAAAATCAGCCCCAGCATTTT
.	TRBV5-4	.	TRBJ1-2	12	CASSSGVGGYTF	TGTGCCAGCAGCTCAGGGGTCGGTGGCTACACCTTC
.	TRBV6-4	few	TRBJ1-2	14	CASSRTASNYGYTF	TGTGCCAGCAGTCGGACAGCAAGTAACTATGGCTACACCTTC
TRBD1	TRBV11-2	few	TRBJ2-2	15	CASSGTGGNTGELFF	TGTGCCAGCAGCGGGACAGGGGGGAACACCGGGGAGCTGTTTTTT
.	TRBV2	many	TRBJ1-5	15	CASTSLRGINQPQHF	TGTGCCAGCACCTCCTTGCGGGGAATCAATCAGCCCCAGCATTTT
.	TRBV19	.	TRBJ2-2	13	CASSEGGVGELFF	TGTGCCAGCAGTGAGGGGGGCGTCGGGGAGCTGTTTTTT
.	TRBV10-3	.	TRBJ1-5	16	CAISVTAHRDNQPQHF	TGTGCCATCAGCGTGACCGCACACAGGGACAATCAGCCCCAGCATTTT
TRBD1	TRBV2	.	TRBJ1-2	13	CASSEGTGFGYTF	TGTGCCAGCAGTGAGGGGACAGGGTTTGGCTACACCTTC
TRBD2	TRBV7-2	many	TRBJ2-1	15	CASSFRRGGYNEQFF	TGTGCCAGCAGCTTCCGGCGGGGGGGTTACAATGAGCAGTTCTTC
.	TRBV5-1	many	TRBJ2-7	14	CASSFDKTSYEQYF	TGCGCCAGCAGCTTCGACAAAACCTCCTACGAGCAGTACTTC
.	TRBV6-5	.	TRBJ2-2	14	CASSYGLSTGELFF	TGTGCCAGCAGTTACGGGTTGAGCACCGGGGAGCTGTTTTTT
.	TRBV4-2	.	TRBJ2-3	15	CASSQGADSTDTQYF	TGTGCCAGCAGCCAAGGTGCGGATAGCACAGATACGCAGTATTTT
TRBD2	TRBV5-1	many	TRBJ2-7	14	CASSWTSGNYEQYF	TGCGCCAGCAGCTGGACTAGCGGGAACTACGAGCAGTACTTC
.	TRBV18	many	TRBJ2-7	12	CASSPAGYEQYF	TGTGCCAGCTCACCAGCTGGATACGAGCAGTACTTC
TRBD2	TRBV5-1	few	TRBJ2-1	16	CASARLAGAQKGEQFF	TGCGCCAGCGCGAGACTAGCGGGGGCGCAGAAGGGTGAGCAGTTCTTC
.	TRBV19	.	TRBJ1-5	15	CASSLGTARNQPQHF	TGTGCCAGTAGTCTCGGGACGGCGCGCAATCAGCCCCAGCATTTT
.	TRBV6-6	few	TRBJ2-1	14	CASSGGGGAGEQFF	TGTGCCAGCAGTGGGGGAGGGGGGGCAGGCGAGCAGTTCTTC
TRBD1	TRBV12-3/TRBV12-4	few	TRBJ2-7	14	CASRSTGGIYEQYF	TGTGCCAGCAGGTCGACAGGGGGCATCTACGAGCAGTACTTC
.	TRBV18	few	TRBJ1-5	13	CASSLGFTQPQHF	TGTGCCAGCTCCCTCGGATTCACTCAGCCCCAGCATTTT
.	TRBV24-1	few	TRBJ2-1	15	CATSDPRAGDNEQFF	TGTGCCACCAGTGATCCTCGGGCGGGCGATAATGAGCAGTTCTTC
TRBD2	TRBV6-2/TRBV6-3	.	TRBJ2-1	16	CASSYKLAGGPNEQFF	TGTGCCAGCAGTTACAAACTAGCGGGGGGGCCGAATGAGCAGTTCTTC
.	TRBV7-2	few	TRBJ2-7	12	CASSPTRDSAYF	TGTGCCAGCAGCCCAACCAGGGATTCCGCGTACTTC
TRBD1	TRBV7-6	.	TRBJ2-6	17	CASSRQGADSGANVLTF	TGTGCCAGCAGTCGACAGGGGGCCGACTCTGGGGCCAACGTCCTGACTTTC
.	TRBV4-1	few	TRBJ1-1	15	CASSQVSLGHSEAFF	TGCGCCAGCAGCCAAGTTAGTCTGGGTCACTCTGAAGCTTTCTTT
TRBD2	TRBV6-5	.	TRBJ2-2	17	CASSYLAGDLNTGELFF	TGTGCCAGCAGTTATTTAGCGGGGGACCTCAACACCGGGGAGCTGTTTTTT
.	TRBV20-1	many	TRBJ2-5	14	CSARKALGVETQYF	TGCAGTGCTCGAAAAGCCCTAGGCGTGGAGACCCAGTACTTC
.	TRBV3-1	few	TRBJ2-1	14	CASSQDTREHEQFF	TGTGCCAGCAGCCAAGATACTAGGGAACATGAGCAGTTCTTC